This entry lists 32 T cell receptor beta chains sequenced from one sample in a study of T cells after yellow fever vaccination. From the 5' RACE reads, TCRdb called clonotypes with MiXCR, one entry per CDR3 protein. The data contain about 220,000 distinct CDR3 sequences, less than 7.5% of them seen just once; the ten biggest clones take up more than 1%. Here the sequenced sample was CD4+ T cells sorted from PBMCs, taken on the day of the yellow fever booster vaccination. Receptors originate from a man aged 30 to 39 who received the YFV17D yellow fever vaccine.

This clonotype came up a few times. The chain employs TRBV4-3 and TRBJ2-7; TRBD1 matches at 7 bases. This CDR3 is built from 17 residues. The ends lost 1 base at V and 0 bases at J; junction bases unmatched: 9. CDR1 is LGHNA, CDR2 YSLEER, per germline. The CDR3 here is CASSQGWETGYSYEQYF. The CDR3 DNA reads TGCGCCAGCAGCCAAGGGTGGGAGACAGGGTACTCCTACGAGCAGTACTTC.

A few counts support this clonotype. The rearrangement links TRBV7-2 to TRBJ1-6; D is unresolved. This CDR3 has 15 residues. Trimming left V 1 base short and J 9 bases short, with 13 bases between. CDR1 and CDR2 (germline): SGHTA, FQGNSA. The CDR3 DNA is TGTGCCAGCAGCTTAGATAGGAGTCTGGCTTCACCCCTCCACTTT. Its translation: CASSLDRSLASPLHF.

In this sample, this clonotype turned up many times. The chain uses TRBV29-1 and TRBJ2-3; 8 bases are shared with TRBD1. Looked up from germline, CDR1 is SQVTM and CDR2 is ANQGSEA. The CDR3 length is 13 residues. After removal of 7 bases from V and 4 bases from J, the junction contained 7 bases not matched to a gene. CDR3 in DNA: TGCAGCGCCCTGGGACAGGATTCAGATACGCAGTATTTT. Amino acids: CSALGQDSDTQYF.

A few counts support this clonotype. This chain uses TRBV6-4 with TRBJ1-1, with D possibly TRBD1 on 6 matching bases. The V gene's germline CDR1 is MRHNA and CDR2 SNTAGT. The CDR3 sequence is 15 residues long. Between the trimmed V and J ends, which lost 7 bases and 0 bases, there was a span of 15 bases. CDR3 sequence: CASKSEDSMNTEAFF. CDR3 nucleotides: TGTGCCAGCAAGTCCGAGGACAGCATGAACACTGAAGCTTTCTTT.

This clonotype was counted only a few times. This chain uses TRBV25-1 with TRBJ2-7; perhaps TRBD1 as D (5 bases). Germline lookup yields CDR1 MGHDK and CDR2 SYGVNS. V lost 6 bases and J 3 bases, leaving 9 bases between the germline ends. This CDR3 is built from 12 residues. CDR3 nucleotide sequence: TGTGCCAGCAGCGAACAGGACTACGAGCAGTACTTC. Amino acids: CASSEQDYEQYF.

This chain connects TRBV29-1 to TRBJ2-3; 9 positions agree with TRBD2. J was trimmed by 5 bases and V by 4 bases; bases with no gene match: 10. The CDR3 has 15 residues. The germline V gene encodes CDR1 SQVTM and CDR2 ANQGSEA. CDR3 nucleotide sequence: TGCAGCGTTGTGGCCTTAGCGGGAGCCGGAGATACGCAGTATTTT. Protein: CSVVALAGAGDTQYF.

This clonotype came up many times. V usage is TRBV12-5 and J usage is TRBJ2-5; D is possibly TRBD2 (6 bases). The CDR3 spans 13 residues. Trimming pared 3 bases from V and 5 bases from J, leaving 10 bases between. CDR1 is LGHNT, CDR2 FRNRAP, per germline. CDR3 residues: CASGLDLAETQYF. CDR3 in DNA: TGTGCTAGTGGTTTAGATCTAGCGGAGACCCAGTACTTC.

This clonotype was detected many times. V is TRBV5-1 and J is TRBJ2-1; D may be TRBD1 (6 bases). V was trimmed by 4 bases and J by 2 bases, leaving 16 bases between them. CDR3 size: 16 residues. Germline values: CDR1 SGHRS, CDR2 YFSETQ. Here the CDR3 reads CASSLDSSLAYNEQFF. CDR3 nucleotides: TGCGCCAGCAGCCTGGACAGTTCTCTGGCCTACAATGAGCAGTTCTTC.

The chain carries TRBV20-1 and TRBJ2-5; the D is unclear. V dropped 6 bases and J dropped 4 bases, with 15 bases sitting between them. The CDR3 runs to 13 residues. Germline values: CDR1 DFQATT, CDR2 SNEGSKA (reference sequence). DNA for the CDR3: TGCAGTGCCTCATATGCCCCCTTAGAGACCCAGTACTTC. The encoded protein is CSASYAPLETQYF.

This clonotype was detected only a few times. The gene calls are TRBV5-4 and TRBJ2-1; a possible D gene is TRBD1 (5 bases). The CDR3 spans 15 residues. Trimming took 3 bases from V and 0 from J, leaving 10 bases between them. The germline V gene has CDR1 SGHNT and CDR2 YYREEE (reference sequence). The CDR3 loop reads CASSWKDTSYNEQFF. The CDR3 bases are TGTGCCAGCAGCTGGAAGGACACCTCCTACAATGAGCAGTTCTTC.

In this sample, this clonotype turned up many times. The J gene is TRBJ2-7, the V gene TRBV20-1, with D possibly being TRBD1 or TRBD2 (5 bases each). CDR1 and CDR2 (germline): DFQATT, SNEGSKA (reference sequence). V was pared by 6 bases and J by 2 bases, with 11 bases between. The CDR3 is made up of 12 amino acids. CDR3 residues: CSAQRDAYEQYF. Written as DNA, the CDR3 is TGCAGTGCGCAAAGGGACGCCTACGAGCAGTACTTC.

This clonotype was seen more than once but under ten times. The chain couples TRBV3-1 to TRBJ2-7, with a weak D call TRBD2 (5 bases). CDR1 and CDR2 (germline): LGHDT, YNNKEL (reference sequence). V lost 1 base, J lost 2 bases, and 15 bases lay in between. The CDR3 has 16 amino acids. DNA for the CDR3: TGTGCCAGCAGCCAAGGTTCGAGGGCGGGTACCTACGAGCAGTACTTC. Amino acids: CASSQGSRAGTYEQYF.

This clonotype has a count of ten or more. This chain connects TRBV5-1 to TRBJ2-1; 7 bases match TRBD2. CDR1 and CDR2 (germline): SGHRS, YFSETQ. Trimming cost V 4 bases and J 4 bases; bases outside gene matches: 8. This CDR3 comprises 15 residues. CDR3 amino acids: CASSRLAEPYNEQFF. In DNA, the CDR3 is TGCGCCAGCAGCCGTCTAGCGGAGCCTTACAATGAGCAGTTCTTC.

This clonotype was detected many times. The rearrangement joins TRBV12-3 or TRBV12-4 to TRBJ2-2; D ambiguous. V was pared by 2 bases and J by 4 bases, with 14 bases between. This CDR3 contains 16 residues. The CDR3 DNA follows: TGTGCCAGCAGTTTACCGGGCGCAGGAAGCACCGGGGAGCTGTTTTTT. It specifies CASSLPGAGSTGELFF.

This chain connects TRBV6-5 to TRBJ2-5; TRBD2 agrees at 11 bases. V gave up 6 bases and J gave up 5 bases; unmatched junction bases: 8. This CDR3 is 15 amino acids long. Per germline, CDR1 MNHEY and CDR2 SVGAGI. CDR3 residues: CASRYTSGSWETQYF. CDR3 in DNA: TGTGCCAGCAGATATACTAGCGGGAGCTGGGAGACCCAGTACTTC.

This clonotype was counted a few times. The genes are TRBV5-1 and TRBJ2-2, with a weak D call TRBD1 (5 bases). Germline assignment: CDR1 SGHRS and CDR2 YFSETQ. Between the trimmed V and J ends, which lost 0 bases and 6 bases, there was a span of 9 bases. The length of the CDR3 is 14 residues. In DNA form, the CDR3 reads TGCGCCAGCAGCTTGGTAGACAGTTCCGGGGAGCTGTTTTTT. This encodes CASSLVDSSGELFF.

This clonotype was detected ten times or more. This sequence joins TRBV7-2 and TRBJ2-7; the match to TRBD1 covers 10 bases. V shed 6 bases and J 6 bases; nucleotides not matched to a gene: 8. Germline values: CDR1 SGHTA, CDR2 FQGNSA. The CDR3 runs to 14 residues. The CDR3 sequence: CASRGQGMVGEQYF. CDR3 DNA sequence: TGTGCCAGCAGGGGACAGGGGATGGTGGGCGAGCAGTACTTC. The complete variable domain, with remaining parts taken from reference TRBV7-2 and TRBJ2-7, reads GAGVSQSPSNKVTEKGKDVELRCDPISGHTALYWYRQSLGQGLEFLIYFQGNSAPDKSGLPSDRFSAERTGGSVSTLTIQRTQQEDSAVYLCASRGQGMVGEQYFGPGTRLTVT.

This clonotype has at least ten counts. The chain is built from TRBV15 and TRBJ2-3; D uncertain. Per the germline V gene, CDR1 is LNHNV and CDR2 is YYDKDF (reference sequence). This CDR3 contains 13 residues. The V end lost 0 bases, the J end lost 5 bases, and 6 bases lay between the germline ends. The CDR3 DNA is TGTGCCACCAGCAGAGACAAGGGAGATACGCAGTATTTT. The encoded protein is CATSRDKGDTQYF.

This clonotype came up a few times. The chain joins TRBV7-8 to TRBJ2-3; 7 nucleotides align to TRBD2. The CDR3 extends over 16 amino acids. Losses at the gene ends were 5 bases for V and 1 base for J; bases not matched to a gene: 9. Germline V gene sequence: CDR1 SGHVS, CDR2 FQNEAQ. The CDR3 loop reads CASSPFGLAGTDTQYF. The CDR3 region has the DNA TGTGCCAGCAGCCCCTTTGGCCTAGCGGGCACAGATACGCAGTATTTT.

The V call is TRBV5-6, the J call TRBJ2-6; 13 nucleotides match TRBD2. Germline V CDR1 and CDR2: SGHDT, YYEEEE. The CDR3 covers 19 residues. V lost 4 bases to trimming and J lost 1 base; unmatched junction nucleotides: 8. CDR3 protein: CASSLRTSGRMSGANVLTF. CDR3 sequence (DNA): TGTGCCAGCAGCCTACGGACTAGCGGGAGAATGTCTGGGGCCAACGTCCTGACTTTC.

The table lists this clonotype with many counts. The CDR3: CASTPSGYEQYF. CDR3 DNA sequence: TGTGCCAGTACCCCGAGCGGCTACGAGCAGTACTTC. The chain recombines TRBV7-2 with TRBJ2-7; D is possibly TRBD2 (5 bases). The CDR3 runs to 12 residues. Trimming took 9 bases from V and 3 from J, leaving 12 bases between them. Germline CDR1 reads SGHTA; CDR2 reads FQGNSA.

The rearrangement joins TRBV20-1 to TRBJ2-1; 9 bases match TRBD2. Germline lookup yields CDR1 DFQATT and CDR2 SNEGSKA (reference sequence). This CDR3 has 13 amino acids. V dropped 4 bases and J dropped 10; count of bases not matched to a gene: 8. DNA of the CDR3: TGCAGTGCTACCGTGACAGCGGGGGGAGAGCAGTTCTTC. Its translation is CSATVTAGGEQFF.

The V and J genes are TRBV14 and TRBJ2-1; D call uncertain. The CDR3 loop spans 11 amino acids. Germline-derived CDR1 and CDR2 are SGHDN and FVKESK. The V end was cut by 0 bases, the J end by 12 bases, with 6 bases between. For the CDR3, the DNA is TGTGCCAGCAGCCAAGATTTGACGCAGTTCTTC. Amino acid sequence: CASSQDLTQFF.

This chain connects TRBV19 to TRBJ2-2; TRBD1 matches at 7 bases. Losses at the gene ends were 3 bases for V and 0 bases for J; bases not matched to a gene: 7. The germline V gene encodes CDR1 LNHDA and CDR2 SQIVND (reference sequence). This CDR3 spans 17 amino acids. The CDR3 DNA reads as TGTGCCAGTAGTATGGACAGGTCGACCGCGAACACCGGGGAGCTGTTTTTT. Its protein product is CASSMDRSTANTGELFF.

This clonotype has a handful of counts. V is TRBV15 and J is TRBJ2-7; D is ambiguous. Trimming shortened V by 7 bases and J by 6 bases, and 22 bases separated the two germline ends. In germline, CDR1 is LNHNV, CDR2 YYDKDF (reference sequence). This CDR3 contains 15 residues. Here the CDR3 DNA reads TGTGCCACCACCCTGGGGAAGGGTCAATCCCGCGAGCAGTACTTC. It yields the protein CATTLGKGQSREQYF.

This clonotype has at least ten counts. V and J are TRBV11-2 and TRBJ1-6; D remains ambiguous. This CDR3 comprises 16 residues. V was clipped by 1 base and J by 3 bases, with 10 bases between them. Germline values: CDR1 SGHAT, CDR2 FQNNGV. CDR3 sequence reads: CASSLAATFYNSPLHF. DNA of the CDR3: TGTGCCAGCAGCTTAGCTGCTACCTTCTATAATTCACCCCTCCACTTT.

This clonotype was counted at least ten times. The chain is built from TRBV5-4 and TRBJ1-2; no reliable D call. From germline, CDR1 is SGHNT and CDR2 YYREEE (reference sequence). The germline V and J ends were trimmed by 4 bases and 4 bases, with 14 bases remaining between them. The length of the CDR3 is 14 residues. CDR3 DNA: TGTGCCAGCAGCAAAGGAGAGTCCATCTATGGCTACACCTTC. It specifies CASSKGESIYGYTF.

The rearrangement links TRBV28 to TRBJ1-1, with TRBD1 identical over 7 bases. The CDR3 is made up of 14 amino acids. Germline CDR1 MDHEN, CDR2 SYDVKM. Unmatched junction bases numbered 10, after V lost 6 bases and J lost 6 bases. CDR3 protein: CASRVDRVPPEAFF. The DNA for the CDR3 is TGTGCCAGCAGAGTCGACAGGGTTCCTCCTGAAGCTTTCTTT.

The J gene is TRBJ2-7, the V gene TRBV3-1; 7 bases match TRBD1. Per the germline V gene, CDR1 is LGHDT and CDR2 is YNNKEL (reference sequence). J lost 3 bases, V lost 6 bases, and 5 bases had no gene match. This CDR3 region has 13 residues. The CDR3 sequence is CASRSRDSYEQYF. The DNA of the CDR3 is TGTGCCAGCAGAAGCCGGGACAGCTACGAGCAGTACTTC.

The chain joins TRBV6-5 to TRBJ1-2, with TRBD1 identical over 12 bases. CDR1 MNHEY and CDR2 SVGAGI come from the germline V gene. V lost 5 bases and J lost 8; bases outside the gene matches: 12. The CDR3 runs to 16 residues. The CDR3 DNA sequence: TGTGCCAGCAGTACGGCCCCCGGGACAGGGGGCCGAGGCTACACCTTC. It translates to CASSTAPGTGGRGYTF.

The rearrangement links TRBV6-5 to TRBJ2-2; the match to TRBD1 covers 7 bases. V trimming: 4 bases; J trimming: 7 bases; junction bases outside the gene matches: 3. The CDR3 has 13 amino acids. Looked up from germline, CDR1 is MNHEY and CDR2 is SVGAGI. In DNA, the CDR3 is TGTGCCAGCAGTTTGACAGGGTTCGGGGAGCTGTTTTTT. This encodes CASSLTGFGELFF.

This clonotype has at least ten counts. The V and J genes are TRBV12-3 or TRBV12-4 and TRBJ2-2; 7 bases map to TRBD1. The V gene end was trimmed by 6 bases and the J gene end by 5 bases; junction bases not matched to a gene: 3. The CDR3 is made up of 13 amino acids. Here the CDR3 DNA reads TGTGCCAGCAGCACAGGGGAAACCGGGGAGCTGTTTTTT. This encodes CASSTGETGELFF.